Included here is one T cell receptor beta chain sequence, with context. Trimming removed 5 bases from V and 2 bases from J; junction bases left unmatched: 8. CDR1 is SGHNT and CDR2 is YENEEA in the germline V gene. The CDR3 totals 17 residues. Per the study methods: From reference gene primer amplification, estimates of nucleated cell counts were derived. TCRdb's table, derived via immunoSEQ multiplex PCR, lists solely in-frame clones and lacks some. D and trimming come from the DNA, and the V and J calls and clone size come from that table. The profile covers approximately 24,000 clones, with 87% appearing a single time and under 8.5% taken by the ten largest. The data derive from a study of blood T cell repertoires in COVID-19.

What was sequenced was peripheral blood. The rearrangement joins TRBV11-3 to TRBJ2-2; 10 bases map to TRBD2. This receptor was identified in a middle-aged man with active COVID-19. CDR3 bases: TGTGCCAGCAGCACCCGGACTAGCGGTAGAAACACCGGGGAGCTGTTTTTT. It yields the protein CASSTRTSGRNTGELFF.